Below are 9 T cell receptor beta chains sequenced from a single sample in a study of technical replicates of blood from a few donors. Assay used: immunoSEQ multiplex PCR; TCRdb lists only in-frame clones, some missing. Of tens of thousands of clones listed, 87% were seen once; the top ten hold more than 4.5%. Sequencing input: PBMCs. These receptors came from a human donor in good health. Some clones in this sample may be carry-over from other donors' samples.

This chain uses TRBV5-8 with TRBJ1-6; D is uncertain. The germline V and J ends were trimmed by 4 bases and 14 bases, with 13 bases remaining between them. Germline CDR1 and CDR2: SGHTS and YDEGEE. The CDR3 has 12 residues. In nucleotides, the CDR3 is TGTGCCAGCAGCCGAACCGCCACAACCCTCCACTTT. It specifies CASSRTATTLHF. The whole variable domain, filled in from reference TRBV5-8 and TRBJ1-6, reads EAGVTQSPTHLIKTRGQQATLRCSPISGHTSVYWYQQALGLGLQFLLWYDEGEERNRGNFPPRFSGRQFPNYSSELNVNALELEDSALYLCASSRTATTLHFGNGTRLTVT.

The genes are TRBV6-6 and TRBJ2-2; 10 bases line up with TRBD1. The germline V gene encodes CDR1 MNHNY and CDR2 SVGAGI (reference sequence). The ends lost 1 base at V and 4 bases at J; junction bases unmatched: 3. The CDR3 has 16 amino acids. The CDR3 DNA reads TGTGCCAGCAGTTACTGGGACAGGGGATTCACCGGGGAGCTGTTTTTT. It is translated as CASSYWDRGFTGELFF.

The chain uses TRBV12-5 and TRBJ1-2; D is unresolved. CDR1 LGHNT and CDR2 FRNRAP come from the germline V gene. V was pared by 1 base and J by 9 bases, with 6 bases between. The CDR3 totals 11 residues. CDR3 nucleotides: TGTGCTAGTGGTTTGGGGGCTCGCTACACCTTC. Protein: CASGLGARYTF.

The chain employs TRBV29-1 and TRBJ1-2; D is unresolved. V dropped 5 bases and J dropped 1 base, with 5 bases sitting between them. The CDR3 spans 11 residues. Germline assignment: CDR1 SQVTM and CDR2 ANQGSEA. The CDR3 reads CSVFSNYGYTF. In nucleotides, the CDR3 is TGCAGCGTTTTCAGTAACTATGGCTACACCTTC.

This clone has only one observation. The rearrangement links TRBV9 to TRBJ1-3; no reliable D call. Per the germline V gene, CDR1 is SGDLS and CDR2 is YYNGEE. The CDR3 is 14 residues long. Trimming took off 4 bases at V and 0 bases at J, with 8 bases between the two ends. The CDR3 sequence is CASSSASSGNTIYF. The CDR3 DNA reads as TGTGCCAGCAGCTCCGCCAGCTCTGGAAACACCATATATTTT.

This chain uses TRBV9 with TRBJ2-3; tentatively, D is TRBD1 (5 bases). Trimming stripped 0 bases from V and 4 bases from J, with 12 bases between. From germline, CDR1 is SGDLS and CDR2 YYNGEE. CDR3 length: 15 residues. Here the CDR3 DNA reads TGTGCCAGCAGCGTAGTAGGGGCTGTGGCAGATACGCAGTATTTT. As protein: CASSVVGAVADTQYF.

The rearrangement joins TRBV9 to TRBJ1-2; weak D call: TRBD1 (5 bases). The CDR3 covers 14 residues. V gave up 0 bases and J gave up 1 base, with 7 bases separating them. Looked up from germline, CDR1 is SGDLS and CDR2 is YYNGEE. CDR3 region: CASSVVGDNYGYTF. CDR3 nucleotide sequence: TGTGCCAGCAGCGTAGTAGGGGATAACTATGGCTACACCTTC.

The chain uses TRBV6-5 and TRBJ1-2, with D perhaps matching TRBD1 (5 bases). Germline V gene lookup returns CDR1 MNHEY and CDR2 SVGAGI. CDR3 length equals 12 residues. V shed 7 bases and J shed 2 bases, with 8 bases lying between them. CDR3 loop: CASKQENYGYTF. The CDR3, as DNA: TGTGCCAGCAAACAGGAGAACTATGGCTACACCTTC.

V and J are TRBV6-6 and TRBJ2-7; 7 bases map to TRBD1. V lost 2 bases and J lost 6; bases outside the gene matches: 4. The germline gives CDR1 MNHNY, CDR2 SVGAGI (reference sequence). The CDR3 covers 13 residues. CDR3 in DNA: TGTGCCAGCAGTTACCCACAGGGGACCGAGCAGTACTTC. Residues: CASSYPQGTEQYF.